The sequence of this TCR beta chain was determined in a study of CXCR3-negative and CXCR3-positive naive CD8 T cells. Study-level results: Naive cells used TRBV-TRBJ genes in much the same way whether CXCR3-negative or CXCR3-positive; memory cells did not. In CXCR3-positive naive cells, the TRB CDR3s were more hydrophobic than in CXCR3-negative naive cells.

This clonotype is identified as medium-sized from frequency. No antigen is known for it. Triplicate approximately 300,000-cell sorts were made of each CD8+ T cell subset. CD45RO-CCR7+CD27+CD95- marked naive CD8+ T cells. This CDR3 spans 13 amino acids. The study made its TRB cDNA libraries by 5' RACE, adding UMI labels. With the 5' RACE reads reprocessed, TCRdb shows one record per CDR3 protein and no DNA. The sample has a few thousand distinct CDR3 sequences; the top ten hold roughly 2.5%. This chain links TRBV12-3 or TRBV12-4 with TRBJ2-7. The source is a human donor in good health. Some clones in this sample may be carry-over from other donors' samples. Sequences were obtained from naive CXCR3- CD8+ T cells from blood. Documented subset: CD45RO-CCR7+CD27+CD95- naive CD8+ T cells lacking CXCR3 (TNR3-). This CDR3 reads CASSLGNSYEQYF.